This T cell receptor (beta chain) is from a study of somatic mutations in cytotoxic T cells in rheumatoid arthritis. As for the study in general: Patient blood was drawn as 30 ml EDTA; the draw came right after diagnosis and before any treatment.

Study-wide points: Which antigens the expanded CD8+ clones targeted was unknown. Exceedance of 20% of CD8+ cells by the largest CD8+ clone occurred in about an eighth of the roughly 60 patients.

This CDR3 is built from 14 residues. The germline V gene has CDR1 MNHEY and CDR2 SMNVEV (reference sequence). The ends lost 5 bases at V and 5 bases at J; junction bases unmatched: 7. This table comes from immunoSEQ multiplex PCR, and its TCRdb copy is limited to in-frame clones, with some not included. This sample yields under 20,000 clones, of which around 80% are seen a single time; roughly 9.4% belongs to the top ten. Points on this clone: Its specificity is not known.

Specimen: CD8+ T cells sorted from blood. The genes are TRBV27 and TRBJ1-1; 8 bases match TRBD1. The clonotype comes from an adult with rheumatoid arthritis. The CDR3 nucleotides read TGTGCCAGCAGTAGGACAGGGACAGGAACTGAAGCTTTCTTT. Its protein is CASSRTGTGTEAFF.